This T cell receptor beta chain came from a study of cytomegalovirus exposure and HLA in healthy donors. Study as a whole: Earlier results showed 117 million unique TCR beta sequences derived from some 190 million T cells. Broader study findings: Earlier results showed most TCR beta V segments being productive about 87% or about 30% of the time. Apart from CMV serostatus, no immune exposure information was available.

The PCR used 60 Vbeta and 13 Jbeta primers. Method: immunoSEQ multiplex PCR; TCRdb's copy keeps in-frame clones and lacks some. The sample has around 110,000 clones, about 59% seen once; the top ten hold less than 9.5%. Samples came from healthy bone marrow donors. With 4 bases removed from V and 0 bases from J, the gap between germline ends came to 7 bases. Germline V gene data show CDR1 as MGHRA and CDR2 as YSYEKL. This CDR3 has 14 residues. Details on this clone: Antigen unknown.

The rearrangement uses TRBV4-1 and TRBJ2-1; D is unclear. The receptor's source is a woman in her 40s in good health and CMV-seropositive. The sample taken for sequencing was PBMCs. The CDR3 here is CASSPWSSYNEQFF. The CDR3 nucleotides read TGCGCCAGCAGCCCCTGGAGCTCCTACAATGAGCAGTTCTTC.